This TCR beta chain is drawn from a study of T-cell memory formation after mild COVID-19 (TCRdb year 2021). Concerning the study at large: Most TCR sequence clusters were specific to one of the two donors. Longitudinal TCRalpha and TCRbeta repertoire sequencing tracked T-cell clones expanding and contracting after mild COVID-19 in two donors. Two young, previously healthy adult volunteers made up the cohort, one male and one female. Summary of the overall study and its limitations: From day 15 to 85, contracting clones showed balanced CD4/CD8 phenotypes, whereas a second wave of clones that expanded from day 15 to 37 leaned towards CD4+. Contracting CD4+ clones were located mainly in the CM and EM memory subsets, whereas CD8+ clones were found to be enriched in EMRA. Whether the second-wave clones peaking on day 37 were SARS-CoV-2 specific was not confirmed. Only a couple of mild cases were covered in the study, and larger cohorts including severe cases with pre-infection samples were considered necessary. Some responding clones were detected in pre-infection memory, which suggested that pre-existing cross-reactive memory T cells had joined the SARS-CoV-2 response.

Ficoll-Paque density gradient centrifugation was used to isolate PBMCs. This clonotype turned up a few times. No cognate antigen has been identified for it. Qualities for individual bases were not recorded, and no much larger clone is one base off. Sequencing was carried out with an Illumina NovaSeq 6000. cDNA libraries for TCRalpha and TCRbeta were prepared by 5'RACE using constant-segment primers, with sample barcodes and unique molecular identifiers added. RNA was extracted from every sample with Trizol reagent. Libraries were amplified in two PCR steps, with a second sample barcode and Illumina TruSeq adapters added in the second step. Sequencing of the libraries was done on an Illumina NovaSeq, producing 2 x 150 bp paired-end reads. Per the source publication's procedure: Reads were demultiplexed and collapsed into UMI-guided consensus sequences with migec v1.2.7. With mixcr v2.1.11, UMI consensuses were aligned to TRA and TRB V and J templates and assembled into clonotypes. A clonotype was counted as expanded or contracted only when both edgeR and NoisET called the clonotype significant, with the noise models trained on biological replicates. For edgeR calls, the cutoffs were a false discovery rate-adjusted p below 0.01 and a log2 fold-change threshold of 1. As an exploratory analysis of dynamics, max-normalized trajectories of the 1000 most abundant clonotypes were examined with PCA combined with hierarchical clustering. Each responding clone was given a CD4 or CD8 phenotype based on the CD4+ and CD8+ repertoires, which had been sequenced separately. TCRdb cleaned the public reads at Q25 with fastp, built clones with MiXCR and kept in-frame beta chains. Rows matching on CDR3 protein sequence are summarized as one entry with the most common DNA and genes. TCRdb's processing, not the authors', yielded these V and J calls. Counted in this sample were just under 550,000 distinct CDR3 sequences; roughly 20% of them appeared once. Approximately 12% of the sample comes from the top ten.

V sheds 8 bases and J sheds 1 base, leaving 8 bases between their ends. From the cysteine up to the phenylalanine, the CDR3 has a length of 13 residues. Only the CDR3 region is kept as DNA, spanning 39 bases read in frame from base 1. Per the germline V gene (reference sequence), SEHNR is the CDR1 and FQNEAQ is the CDR2. The rearranged segments are TRBV7-9 and TRBJ2-2; 6 matching bases give a weak D call of TRBD2. The sequenced material came from PBMCs or a T cell subset sorted from them (not recorded which). This clonotype was obtained from an adult woman who had mild COVID-19 (a few samples of this study predate the infection). The sample titles of this study are shuffled in the database, so cell type and time point are left out; the donor was told from shared clones. The DNA is TGTGCCAGCCCGGAGGGGAACACCGGGGAGCTGTTTTTT. Its amino acids are CASPEGNTGELFF.